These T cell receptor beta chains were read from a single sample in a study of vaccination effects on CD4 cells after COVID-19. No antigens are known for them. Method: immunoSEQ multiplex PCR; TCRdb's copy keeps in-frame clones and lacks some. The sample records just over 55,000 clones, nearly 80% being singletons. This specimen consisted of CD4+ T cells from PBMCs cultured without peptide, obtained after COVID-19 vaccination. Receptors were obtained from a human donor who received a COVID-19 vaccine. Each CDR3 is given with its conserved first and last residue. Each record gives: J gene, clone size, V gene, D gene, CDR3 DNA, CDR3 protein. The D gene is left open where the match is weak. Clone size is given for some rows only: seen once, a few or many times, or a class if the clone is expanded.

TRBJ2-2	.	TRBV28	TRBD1	TGTGCCAGCAGTGTTAGGGGGCGCACCGGGGAGCTGTTTTTT	CASSVRGRTGELFF
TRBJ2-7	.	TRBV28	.	TGTGCCAGCAGTCTTCGGGACTACGAGCAGTACTTC	CASSLRDYEQYF
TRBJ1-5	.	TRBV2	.	TGTGCCAGCAGTGAGTCACATGCTATTCAGCCCCAGCATTTT	CASSESHAIQPQHF
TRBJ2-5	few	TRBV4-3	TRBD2	TGCGCCAGCAGCCCATCCAGCGGGGGGGCCCTTGAGACCCAGTACTTC	CASSPSSGGALETQYF
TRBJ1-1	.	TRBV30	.	TGTGCCTGGAGTTGGCCAGCAAACACTGAAGCTTTCTTT	CAWSWPANTEAFF
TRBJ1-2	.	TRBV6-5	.	TGTGCCAGCAGTTACTGGGGGGACGGCGAAATCTATGGCTACACCTTC	CASSYWGDGEIYGYTF
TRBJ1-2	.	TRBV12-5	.	TGTGCTAGTGCTATTTTGGGGGGCGGCTACACCTTC	CASAILGGGYTF
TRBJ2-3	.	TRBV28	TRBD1	TGTGCCAGCACTACAAGGACAGGTCCTAGCACAGATACGCAGTATTTT	CASTTRTGPSTDTQYF
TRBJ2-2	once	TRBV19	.	TGTGCCAGTAGTATAATGCCAGGGGCCACCGGGGAGCTGTTTTTT	CASSIMPGATGELFF
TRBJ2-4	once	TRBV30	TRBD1	TGTGCCTGGAATAGACAGGGGGCTCACATTCAGTACTTC	CAWNRQGAHIQYF
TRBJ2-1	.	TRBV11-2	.	TGTGCCAGCAGCTTAGGTATAAACAATGAGCAGTTCTTC	CASSLGINNEQFF
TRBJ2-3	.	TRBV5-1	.	TGCGCCAGCAGCTTGGGTAGCGGTCCCCCCAGAGATACGCAGTATTTT	CASSLGSGPPRDTQYF
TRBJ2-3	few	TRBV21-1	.	TGTGCCAGCCTCGAAGCGGGGACAGGGGGAACAGATACGCAGTATTTT	CASLEAGTGGTDTQYF
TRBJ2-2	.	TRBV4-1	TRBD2	TGCGCCAGCAGCCAGTTTGCTAGCGGGGGGACCGGGGAGCTGTTTTTT	CASSQFASGGTGELFF
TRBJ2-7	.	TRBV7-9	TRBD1	TGTGCCAGCAGCCTGGGACAGCGCTACGAGCAGTACTTC	CASSLGQRYEQYF
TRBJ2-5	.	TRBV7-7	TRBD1	TGTGCTAGCAGCTTAGCGGGGACAGGGGGCGAGACCCAGTACTTC	CASSLAGTGGETQYF
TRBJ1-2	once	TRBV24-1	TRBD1	TGTGCCACCAGTGATTTCAGGGGGAACTATGGCTACACCTTC	CATSDFRGNYGYTF
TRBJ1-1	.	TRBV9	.	TGTGCCAGCAGCGTACGACCTCACAACCTCCGGGACGTGGGTAAGAACACTGAAGCTTTCTTT	CASSVRPHNLRDVGKNTEAFF
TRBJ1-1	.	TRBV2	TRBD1	TGTGCCAGCAGGATCGGGGACCCAGGGGGGACGGCTACTTTCTTT	CASRIGDPGGTATFF
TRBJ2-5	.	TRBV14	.	TGTGCCAGCAGTCTAGGTGCGATGGAGACCCAGTACTTC	CASSLGAMETQYF
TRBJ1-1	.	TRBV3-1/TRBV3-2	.	TGTGCCAGCAGCCCCGCCACGAGGAACACTGAAGCTTTCTTT	CASSPATRNTEAFF
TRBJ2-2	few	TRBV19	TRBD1	TGTGCCAGTTCTTATGGACAGGGATCCACCGGGGAGCTGTTTTTT	CASSYGQGSTGELFF
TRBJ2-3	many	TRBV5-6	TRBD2	TGTGCCAGCAGCTCCAGCGGGAGGTTGGATACGCAGTATTTT	CASSSSGRLDTQYF
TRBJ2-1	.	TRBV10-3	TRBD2	TGTGCCATCAGTGTCGGACTAGAAAAATACTACAATGAGCAGTTCTTC	CAISVGLEKYYNEQFF
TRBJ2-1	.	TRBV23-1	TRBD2	TGCGCCAGTCGACTAGCGGGTAGCTCCTACAATGAGCAGTTCTTC	CASRLAGSSYNEQFF
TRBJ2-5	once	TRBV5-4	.	TGTGCCAGCAGCTTGGGTGGGCAGCAAGAGACCCAGTACTTC	CASSLGGQQETQYF
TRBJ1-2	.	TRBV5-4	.	TGTGCCAGCAGCTTGAGGCAGAGTAACTATGGCTACACCTTC	CASSLRQSNYGYTF
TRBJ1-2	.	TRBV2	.	TGTGCCAGCAGTGAAGGGCCGGGTGCCTCTAACTATGGCTACACCTTC	CASSEGPGASNYGYTF
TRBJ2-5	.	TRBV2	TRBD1	TGTGCCAGCAGTCTCGGGACAGGTACTGCCCAGTACTTC	CASSLGTGTAQYF
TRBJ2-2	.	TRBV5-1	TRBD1	TGCGCCAGCAGCTTGGTGACAGGGTCAGTCGGGGAGCTGTTTTTT	CASSLVTGSVGELFF
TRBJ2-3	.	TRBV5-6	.	TGTGCCAGCAGCTCCCGGAGTTATACGCAGTATTTT	CASSSRSYTQYF
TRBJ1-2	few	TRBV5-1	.	TGCGCCAGCAGAAAAGGACAGAAGAATAACTATGGCTACACCTTC	CASRKGQKNNYGYTF
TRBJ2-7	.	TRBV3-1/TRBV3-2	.	TGTGCCAGCAGCCAAGCTCAACGAGGGGTATACGAGCAGTACTTC	CASSQAQRGVYEQYF
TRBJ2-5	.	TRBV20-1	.	TGCAGTGCTAGTCCGCCGGACAGAAACCAAGAGACCCAGTACTTC	CSASPPDRNQETQYF
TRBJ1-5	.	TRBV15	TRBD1	TGTGCCACCAGCAGAGCGACAGGACAGGCGCACAATCAGCCCCAGCATTTT	CATSRATGQAHNQPQHF
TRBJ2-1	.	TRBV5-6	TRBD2	TGTGCCAGCGGGAGCGGGGGCGGGGGAAACAATGAGCAGTTCTTC	CASGSGGGGNNEQFF
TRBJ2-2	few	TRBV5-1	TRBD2	TGCGCCAGCGGTCTAGCGGGAGGCCGAACGAACACCGGGGAGCTGTTTTTT	CASGLAGGRTNTGELFF
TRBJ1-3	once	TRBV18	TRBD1	TGTGCCAGCTCACCTGACAGGGGCTCTGGAAACACCATATATTTT	CASSPDRGSGNTIYF
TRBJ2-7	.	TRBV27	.	TGTGCCAGCAGCCCCAGCGGAGACGAGCAGTACTTC	CASSPSGDEQYF
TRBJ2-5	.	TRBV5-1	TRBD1	TGCGCCAGCAGCCCGGCGGACAGGGAGGCCCAAGAGACCCAGTACTTC	CASSPADREAQETQYF
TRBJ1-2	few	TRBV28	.	TGTGCCAGCATTCCGAGCGGCAGGGCCAACTATGGCTACACCTTC	CASIPSGRANYGYTF
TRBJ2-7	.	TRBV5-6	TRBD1	TGTGCCAGCAGCTTGACAGGGGTCTACGAGCAGTACTTC	CASSLTGVYEQYF